Sequencing of this T cell receptor beta chain was carried out in a study of Graves' ophthalmopathy and Graves' hyperthyroidism. This clonotype has a count of ten or more. The CDR3 consists of 13 residues. Deletions cut 3 bases from V and 4 bases from J, with 9 bases between. Investigators amplified TCR beta CDR3 regions from RNA transcripts. HTBI-primed first-round RT-PCR preceded second-round multiplex PCR. From the multiplex PCR reads, TCRdb called clonotypes with MiXCR, one entry per CDR3 protein. The data show approximately 160,000 distinct CDR3 sequences, 35% to 45% seen once. The gene calls are TRBV12-3 or TRBV12-4 and TRBJ1-1; D is uncertain. The origin of this receptor is a man in his thirties or forties with Graves' ophthalmopathy. What was sequenced was peripheral blood. CDR3 nucleotides: TGTGCCAGCAGTTTGTCGGGTGGCACTGAAGCTTTCTTT. Translating gives CASSLSGGTEAFF.